This TCR beta chain was observed in a study of shared clonotypes between healthy human individuals. Study-wide findings and caveats: A few donors showed sharing of approximately 5% of naive CD4 clonotypes.

Notes on this clone: Its antigen is not known. Different DNA sequences within this sample yield the same CDR3.

The authors split each subset's genomic DNA evenly across several immunoSEQ plates. As originally analysed: Filtering of immunoSEQ junctional sequences could not match full-length read filtering. The protocol was immunoSEQ multiplex PCR, while the TCRdb copy is restricted to in-frame clones and leaves out a portion. V, J and clone size were drawn from that table, and D and trimming were deduced from the DNA. The data contain about 2.5 million clones, around 92% of them singletons. Sequenced input: naive CD4+ T cells from PBMCs. Subset here: CD45RA+ positively selected. This receptor was identified in a man aged 18-30 years in good health. Some clones in this sample may be carry-over from other donors' samples.

The CDR3 sequence: CASSLASGSPYEQYF. For the CDR3, the DNA is TGCGCCAGCAGCTTGGCCAGCGGGAGCCCCTACGAGCAGTACTTC. The chain employs TRBV5-1 and TRBJ2-7; 8 bases line up with TRBD2. Germline V gene lookup returns CDR1 SGHRS and CDR2 YFSETQ. The length of the CDR3 is 15 residues. The J segment lost 2 bases and the V segment lost 0 bases, leaving 4 bases of the junction unmatched.